The next 25 T cell receptor beta chains were all read from a single sample in a study of CXCR3-negative and CXCR3-positive naive CD8 T cells. UMI-labeled TRB cDNA libraries were prepared by 5' RACE. For each CDR3 protein, TCRdb gives one entry from its re-call of the 5' RACE reads, without DNA. The specimen's table records roughly 41,000 distinct CDR3 sequences. The sample was memory CD8+ T cells from blood. Receptor source: a human donor in good health. Some clones in this sample may be carry-over from other donors' samples.

The chain links TRBV7-9 to TRBJ2-1; with no DNA, the TCRdb D assignment of TRBD2 cannot be verified. The CDR3 runs to 14 residues. CDR1 SEHNR and CDR2 FQNEAQ come from the germline V gene (reference sequence). CDR3 sequence reads: CAKDSGGAFDEQFF.

The J gene is TRBJ2-7, the V gene TRBV28; TCRdb's D call of TRBD2 is untestable without DNA. Germline CDR1 MDHEN, CDR2 SYDVKM. CDR3 length: 14 residues. CDR3 sequence reads: CASSLRLGPHEQYF.

The rearrangement uses TRBV5-1 and TRBJ2-7; TCRdb's assignment of TRBD2 cannot be checked, as there is no DNA. The germline V gene has CDR1 SGHRS and CDR2 YFSETQ. The CDR3 consists of 16 residues. The CDR3 here is CASSFGTGLADYEQYF.

The rearrangement joins TRBV6-2 or TRBV6-3 to TRBJ2-7; TCRdb proposes TRBD2, but this gene call is untestable without DNA. The CDR3 runs 15 residues. Germline CDR1 MNHEY, CDR2 SVGEGT. The CDR3 here is CASISPTGVTYEQYF.

The chain employs TRBV24-1 and TRBJ2-6; absent DNA, TCRdb's TRBD1 call cannot be checked. Germline V gene lookup returns CDR1 KGHDR and CDR2 SFDVKD. The CDR3 runs to 18 residues. This CDR3 is CATSDALYRGSGANVLTF.

The chain's CDR3 is CASSRQGSTEAFF. This sequence joins TRBV6-2 or TRBV6-3 and TRBJ1-1; TCRdb's assignment of TRBD1 cannot be checked, as there is no DNA. CDR1 is MNHEY, CDR2 SVGEGT, per germline. CDR3 size: 13 residues.

The chain joins TRBV14 to TRBJ2-7; TCRdb selects TRBD2, and the lack of DNA leaves this call unchecked. The CDR3 runs 11 residues. CDR1 and CDR2 from the germline V gene are SGHDN and FVKESK. CDR3 sequence: CASSGTYEQYF.

The V call is TRBV6-2 or TRBV6-3, the J call TRBJ2-3; TCRdb returns TRBD2, unconfirmable since there is no DNA. Germline CDR1 is MNHEY and CDR2 is SVGEGT. This CDR3 region has 17 residues. This chain's CDR3 is CASSYPGLAGVQRAQYF.

The gene calls are TRBV29-1 and TRBJ2-7. Germline V gene lookup returns CDR1 SQVTM and CDR2 ANQGSEA. The CDR3 sequence is 13 residues long. This CDR3 reads CSVVTVSSYEQYF.

The CDR3 sequence is CSARGQQTYNEQFF. The rearrangement joins TRBV29-1 to TRBJ2-1; with no DNA, the TCRdb D assignment of TRBD1 cannot be verified. The CDR3 length is 14 residues. The germline V gene encodes CDR1 SQVTM and CDR2 ANQGSEA.

The chain has TRBV25-1 and TRBJ2-7; TCRdb gives TRBD1 as the D gene, but with no DNA this cannot be confirmed. This CDR3 is built from 15 residues. Germline values: CDR1 MGHDK, CDR2 SYGVNS. The CDR3 spells CASSDPGTNSYEQYF.

The chain combines TRBV6-2 or TRBV6-3 with TRBJ2-2; checking the TCRdb D call of TRBD1 is not possible without DNA. CDR3 length: 17 amino acids. Germline V gives CDR1 MNHEY, CDR2 SVGEGT. The CDR3 sequence: CASKITPGQGRLGELFF.

The chain employs TRBV9 and TRBJ1-5; the D call from TCRdb, TRBD1, cannot be confirmed without DNA. Looked up from germline, CDR1 is SGDLS and CDR2 is YYNGEE. This CDR3 is built from 13 residues. Here the CDR3 reads CASSPGGNQPQHF.

V usage is TRBV12-3 or TRBV12-4 and J usage is TRBJ2-1; lacking DNA, the TRBD2 call made by TCRdb goes unchecked. This CDR3 contains 15 residues. The CDR3 reads CASSSALGPNNEQFF.

The chain couples TRBV20-1 to TRBJ2-7. Germline V CDR1 and CDR2: DFQATT, SNEGSKA (reference sequence). The CDR3 sequence is 13 residues long. CDR3 residues: CSAETRDSYEQYF.

This clonotype is labeled medium-sized based on frequency. The chain links TRBV14 to TRBJ2-7. Germline assignment: CDR1 SGHDN and CDR2 FVKESK. The CDR3 runs 15 residues. CDR3 residues: CASSQDLGRLDEQYF.

The chain combines TRBV5-5 with TRBJ2-6; the D gene TCRdb calls, TRBD1, cannot be checked with no DNA. The CDR3 consists of 18 residues. Looked up from germline, CDR1 is SGHKS and CDR2 is YYEKEE (reference sequence). The CDR3 is CASSIWDRVDSGANVLTF. Full variable domain (outside the CDR3, taken from reference TRBV5-5 and TRBJ2-6): DAGVTQSPTHLIKTRGQQVTLRCSPISGHKSVSWYQQVLGQGPQFIFQYYEKEERGRGNFPDRFSARQFPNYSSELNVNALLLGDSALYLCASSIWDRVDSGANVLTFGAGSRLTVL.

This clonotype is labeled medium-sized based on frequency. The CDR3 loop is CASISHSAGSPYEQYF. The chain uses TRBV27 and TRBJ2-7. This CDR3 spans 16 amino acids. Germline V gene lookup returns CDR1 MNHEY and CDR2 SMNVEV (reference sequence).

The gene calls are TRBV29-1 and TRBJ2-1; TCRdb's assignment of TRBD2 cannot be checked, as there is no DNA. The germline V gene has CDR1 SQVTM and CDR2 ANQGSEA. The CDR3 covers 14 residues. Here the CDR3 reads CSFCNSVSYNEQFF.

The gene calls are TRBV5-1 and TRBJ2-1; absent DNA, TCRdb's TRBD1 call cannot be checked. There are 15 residues in the CDR3. CDR1 and CDR2 (germline): SGHRS, YFSETQ. CDR3 protein: CASSFGLTAYNEQFF.

The chain recombines TRBV29-1 with TRBJ2-1; TCRdb reports TRBD1, a call that lacks DNA to check it against. CDR1 and CDR2 (germline): SQVTM, ANQGSEA. The CDR3 runs 15 residues. The CDR3 protein is CSVTGQGAYYNEQFF.

V is TRBV29-1 and J is TRBJ2-7; the TCRdb D gene call, TRBD2, has no DNA to confirm it. Germline V gene sequence: CDR1 SQVTM, CDR2 ANQGSEA. The CDR3 spans 15 residues. The CDR3 here is CSVGLAGALSYEQYF.

The genes are TRBV4-3 and TRBJ1-4; as DNA is missing, the TRBD1 call by TCRdb cannot be tested. In germline, CDR1 is LGHNA, CDR2 YSLEER. CDR3 length: 16 amino acids. CDR3 region: CASSQDPEGSNEKLFF.

The chain links TRBV4-3 to TRBJ2-5; with no DNA, the TCRdb D assignment of TRBD1 cannot be verified. Germline CDR1 LGHNA, CDR2 YSLEER. The CDR3 has 17 amino acids. CDR3 region: CASSQDGGGQTGETQYF.

The rearrangement uses TRBV29-1 and TRBJ2-3; TCRdb indicates TRBD1, and absent DNA this call remains unverified. The CDR3 consists of 15 residues. The germline V gene encodes CDR1 SQVTM and CDR2 ANQGSEA. CDR3 region: CSVEGRDRGLDTQYF.